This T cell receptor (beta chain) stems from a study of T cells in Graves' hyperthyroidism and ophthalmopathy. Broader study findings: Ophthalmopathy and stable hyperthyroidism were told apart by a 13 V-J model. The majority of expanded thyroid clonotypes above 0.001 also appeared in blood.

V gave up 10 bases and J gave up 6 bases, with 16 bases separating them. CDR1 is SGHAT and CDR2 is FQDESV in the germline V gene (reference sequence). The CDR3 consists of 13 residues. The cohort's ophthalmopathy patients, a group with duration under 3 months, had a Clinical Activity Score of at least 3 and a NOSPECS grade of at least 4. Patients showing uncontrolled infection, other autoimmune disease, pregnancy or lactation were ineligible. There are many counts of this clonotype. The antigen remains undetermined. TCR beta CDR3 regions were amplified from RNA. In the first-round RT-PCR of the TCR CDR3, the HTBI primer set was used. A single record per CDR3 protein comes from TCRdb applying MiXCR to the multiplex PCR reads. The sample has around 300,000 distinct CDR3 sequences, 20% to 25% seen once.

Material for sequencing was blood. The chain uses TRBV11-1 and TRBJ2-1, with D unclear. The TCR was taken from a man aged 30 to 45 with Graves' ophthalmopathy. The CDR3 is CATSDGLTNEQFF. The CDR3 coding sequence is TGTGCCACCTCGGACGGGTTAACCAATGAGCAGTTCTTC.